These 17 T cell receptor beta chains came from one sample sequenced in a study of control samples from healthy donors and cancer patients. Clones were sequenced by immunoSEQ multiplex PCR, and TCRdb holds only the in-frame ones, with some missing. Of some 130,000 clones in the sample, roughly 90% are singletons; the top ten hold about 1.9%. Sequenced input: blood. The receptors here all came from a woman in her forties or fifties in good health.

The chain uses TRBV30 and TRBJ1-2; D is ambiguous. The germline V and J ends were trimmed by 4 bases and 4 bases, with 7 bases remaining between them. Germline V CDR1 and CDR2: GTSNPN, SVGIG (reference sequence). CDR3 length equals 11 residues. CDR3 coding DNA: TGTGCCTGGACGCAACGCTATGGCTACACCTTC. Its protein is CAWTQRYGYTF.

The CDR3 region is CASSSDKREQYF. CDR3 DNA: TGTGCCAGCAGCTCGGACAAGAGGGAGCAGTACTTC. This chain joins TRBV7-9 and TRBJ2-7; tentatively, D is TRBD1 (5 bases). This CDR3 contains 12 residues. Per the germline V gene, CDR1 is SEHNR and CDR2 is FQNEAQ (reference sequence). Trimming took 4 bases from V and 7 from J, leaving 11 bases between them.

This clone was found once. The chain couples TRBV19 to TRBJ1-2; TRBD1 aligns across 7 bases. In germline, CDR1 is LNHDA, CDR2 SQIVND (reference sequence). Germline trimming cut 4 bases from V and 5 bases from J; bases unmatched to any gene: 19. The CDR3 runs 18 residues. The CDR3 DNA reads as TGTGCCAGTAGTAGACTCCCGGGACAGAAAATTAACCAGTATGGCTACACCTTC. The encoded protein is CASSRLPGQKINQYGYTF.

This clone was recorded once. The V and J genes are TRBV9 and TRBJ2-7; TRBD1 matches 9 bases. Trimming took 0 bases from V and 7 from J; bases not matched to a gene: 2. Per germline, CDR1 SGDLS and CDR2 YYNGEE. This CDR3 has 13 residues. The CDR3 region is CASSVEGTGEQYF. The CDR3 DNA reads TGTGCCAGCAGCGTAGAGGGGACAGGGGAGCAGTACTTC.

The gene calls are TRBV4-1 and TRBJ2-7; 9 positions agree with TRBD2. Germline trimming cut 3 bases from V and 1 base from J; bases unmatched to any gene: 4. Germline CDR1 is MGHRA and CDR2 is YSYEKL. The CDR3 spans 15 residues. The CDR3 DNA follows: TGCGCCAGCAGCCATGGGACTAGCCTTTCCTACGAGCAGTACTTC. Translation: CASSHGTSLSYEQYF.

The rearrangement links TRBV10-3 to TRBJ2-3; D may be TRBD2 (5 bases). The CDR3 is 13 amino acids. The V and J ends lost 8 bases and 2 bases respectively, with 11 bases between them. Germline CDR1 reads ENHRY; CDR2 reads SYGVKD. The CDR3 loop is CAIAARDTDTQYF. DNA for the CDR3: TGTGCCATCGCGGCGAGGGACACAGATACGCAGTATTTT.

In DNA, the CDR3 is TGTGCCAGCGACCCCGCTAGCGGCCAAGAGACCCAGTACTTC. Its protein product is CASDPASGQETQYF. The chain couples TRBV6-5 to TRBJ2-5; 7 nucleotides line up with TRBD2. CDR3 length equals 14 residues. J was trimmed by 1 base and V by 8 bases; bases with no gene match: 7. Looked up from germline, CDR1 is MNHEY and CDR2 is SVGAGI.

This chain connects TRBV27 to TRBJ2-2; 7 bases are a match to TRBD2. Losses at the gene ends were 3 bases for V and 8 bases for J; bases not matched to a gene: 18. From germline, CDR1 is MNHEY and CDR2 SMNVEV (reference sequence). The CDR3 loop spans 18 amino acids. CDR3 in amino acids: CASSFFGVAGLVGGELFF. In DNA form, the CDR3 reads TGTGCCAGCAGTTTTTTCGGGGTAGCGGGTCTGGTTGGGGGGGAGCTGTTTTTT.

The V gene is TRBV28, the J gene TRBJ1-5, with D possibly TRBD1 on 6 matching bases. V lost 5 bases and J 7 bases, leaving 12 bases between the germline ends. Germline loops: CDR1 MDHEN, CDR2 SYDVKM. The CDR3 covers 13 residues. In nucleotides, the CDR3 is TGTGCCAGCAGTCCAGCAGGGGAACAGCCCCAGCATTTT. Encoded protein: CASSPAGEQPQHF.

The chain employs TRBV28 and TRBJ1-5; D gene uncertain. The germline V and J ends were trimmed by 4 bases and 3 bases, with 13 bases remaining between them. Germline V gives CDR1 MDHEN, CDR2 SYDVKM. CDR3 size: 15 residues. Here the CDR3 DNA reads TGTGCCAGCAGTTCCCCGACCGGCGACAATCAGCCCCAGCATTTT. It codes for CASSSPTGDNQPQHF. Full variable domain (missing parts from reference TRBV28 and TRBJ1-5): DVKVTQSSRYLVKRTGEKVFLECVQDMDHENMFWYRQDPGLGLRLIYFSYDVKMKEKGDIPEGYSVSREKKERFSLILESASTNQTSMYLCASSSPTGDNQPQHFGDGTRLSIL.

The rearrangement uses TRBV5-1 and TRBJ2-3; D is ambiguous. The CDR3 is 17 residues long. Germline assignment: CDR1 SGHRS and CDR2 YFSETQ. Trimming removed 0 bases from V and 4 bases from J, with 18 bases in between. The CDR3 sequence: CASSLVGSVYPADTQYF. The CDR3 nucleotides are TGCGCCAGCAGCTTGGTAGGGTCGGTCTACCCCGCAGATACGCAGTATTTT.

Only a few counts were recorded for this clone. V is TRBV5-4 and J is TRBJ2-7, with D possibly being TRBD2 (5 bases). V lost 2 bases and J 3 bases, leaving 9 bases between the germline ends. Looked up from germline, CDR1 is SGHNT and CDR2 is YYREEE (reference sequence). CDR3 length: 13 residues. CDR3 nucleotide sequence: TGTGCCAGCAGCTTAGAAAGCGGCTACGAGCAGTACTTC. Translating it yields CASSLESGYEQYF.

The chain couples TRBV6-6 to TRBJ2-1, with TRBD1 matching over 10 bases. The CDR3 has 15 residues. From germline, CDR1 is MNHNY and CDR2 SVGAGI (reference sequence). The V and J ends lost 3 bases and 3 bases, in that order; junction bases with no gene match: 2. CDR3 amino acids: CASSYRTGGYNEQFF. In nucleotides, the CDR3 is TGTGCCAGCAGTTATCGGACAGGGGGCTACAATGAGCAGTTCTTC.

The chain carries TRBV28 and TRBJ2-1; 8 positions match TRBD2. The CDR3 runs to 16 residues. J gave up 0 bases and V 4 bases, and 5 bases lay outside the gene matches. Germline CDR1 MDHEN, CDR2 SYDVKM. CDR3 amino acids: CASSSSAGGSYNEQFF. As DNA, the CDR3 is TGTGCCAGCAGTTCATCGGCGGGAGGCTCCTACAATGAGCAGTTCTTC. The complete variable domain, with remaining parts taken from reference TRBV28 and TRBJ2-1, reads DVKVTQSSRYLVKRTGEKVFLECVQDMDHENMFWYRQDPGLGLRLIYFSYDVKMKEKGDIPEGYSVSREKKERFSLILESASTNQTSMYLCASSSSAGGSYNEQFFGPGTRLTVL.

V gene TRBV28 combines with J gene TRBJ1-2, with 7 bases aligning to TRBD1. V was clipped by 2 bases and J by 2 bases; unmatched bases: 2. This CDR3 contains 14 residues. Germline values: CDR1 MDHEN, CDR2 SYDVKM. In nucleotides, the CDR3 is TGTGCCAGCAGTTTAGGGACAGCCAACTATGGCTACACCTTC. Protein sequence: CASSLGTANYGYTF.

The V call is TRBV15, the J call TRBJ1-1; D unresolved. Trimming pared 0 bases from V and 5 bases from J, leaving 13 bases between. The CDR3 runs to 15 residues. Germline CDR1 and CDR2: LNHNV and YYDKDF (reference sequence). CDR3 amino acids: CATSRDKKARTEAFF. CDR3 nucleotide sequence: TGTGCCACCAGCAGAGATAAGAAGGCGCGGACTGAAGCTTTCTTT. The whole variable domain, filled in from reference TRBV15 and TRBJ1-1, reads DAMVIQNPRYQVTQFGKPVTLSCSQTLNHNVMYWYQQKSSQAPKLLFHYYDKDFNNEADTPDNFQSRRPNTSFCFLDIRSPGLGDTAMYLCATSRDKKARTEAFFGQGTRLTVV.

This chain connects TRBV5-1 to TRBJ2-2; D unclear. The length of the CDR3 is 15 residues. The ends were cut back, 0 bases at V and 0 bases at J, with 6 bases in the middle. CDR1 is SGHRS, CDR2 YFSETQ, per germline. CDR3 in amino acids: CASSLAISNTGELFF. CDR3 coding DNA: TGCGCCAGCAGCTTGGCAATTTCGAACACCGGGGAGCTGTTTTTT.